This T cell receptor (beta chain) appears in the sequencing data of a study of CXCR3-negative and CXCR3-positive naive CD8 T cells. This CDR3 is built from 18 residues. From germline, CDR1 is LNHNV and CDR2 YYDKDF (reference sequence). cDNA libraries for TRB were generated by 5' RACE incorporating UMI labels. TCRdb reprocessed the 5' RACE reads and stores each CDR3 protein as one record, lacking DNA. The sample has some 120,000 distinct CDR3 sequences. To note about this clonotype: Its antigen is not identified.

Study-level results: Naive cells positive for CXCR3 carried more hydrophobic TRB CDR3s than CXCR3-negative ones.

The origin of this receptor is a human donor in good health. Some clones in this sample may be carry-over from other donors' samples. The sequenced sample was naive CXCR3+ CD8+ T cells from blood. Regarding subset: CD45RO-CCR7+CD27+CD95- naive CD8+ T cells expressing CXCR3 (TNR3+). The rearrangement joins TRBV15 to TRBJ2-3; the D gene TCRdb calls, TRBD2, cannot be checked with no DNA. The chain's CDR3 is CATRASGPRGTSTDTQYF.